What follows is one T cell receptor beta chain and its context. These data belong to a study of blood T cell repertoires in COVID-19. The CDR3 totals 13 residues. Germline lookup yields CDR1 SGHRS and CDR2 YFSETQ. Trimming at V came to 4 bases and at J to 7 bases, leaving 5 bases not matched to a gene. Participant-given clinical history determined each cohort assignment. In the authors' workflow: Reference gene primer amplification yielded estimated nucleated cell counts. The table came from immunoSEQ multiplex PCR; TCRdb's copy has only in-frame clones and leaves some out. That table gives V, J and clone size, and the DNA gave D and trimming. The repertoire consists of hundreds of thousands of clones, with 80% to 90% occurring once and the leading ten covering roughly 4.5%.

Sequenced sample: PBMCs or T cells enriched from blood (not recorded which). The chain employs TRBV5-1 and TRBJ2-1; 7 nucleotides match TRBD1. The clonotype comes from a man younger than 45 who had recovered from COVID-19. The CDR3 DNA is TGCGCCAGCAGCCTGGGACAGACGAATGAGCAGTTCTTC. Its protein product is CASSLGQTNEQFF. The full variable domain, completed using reference TRBV5-1 and TRBJ2-1, is KAGVTQTPRYLIKTRGQQVTLSCSPISGHRSVSWYQQTPGQGLQFLFEYFSETQRNKGNFPGRFSGRQFSNSRSEMNVSTLELGDSALYLCASSLGQTNEQFFGPGTRLTVL.